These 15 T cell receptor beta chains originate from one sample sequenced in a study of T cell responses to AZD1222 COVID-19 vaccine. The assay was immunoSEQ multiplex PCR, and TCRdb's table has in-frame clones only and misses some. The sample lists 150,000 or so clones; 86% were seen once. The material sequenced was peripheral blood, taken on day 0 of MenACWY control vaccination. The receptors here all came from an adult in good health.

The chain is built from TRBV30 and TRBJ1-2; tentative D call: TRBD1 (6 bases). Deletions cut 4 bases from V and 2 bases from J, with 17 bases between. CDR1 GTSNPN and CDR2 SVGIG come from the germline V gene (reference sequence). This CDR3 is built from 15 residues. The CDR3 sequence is CAWIPRFDRNYGYTF. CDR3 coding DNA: TGTGCCTGGATTCCCCGATTCGACAGGAACTATGGCTACACCTTC.

CDR3 sequence reads: CASSMAQEAFF. The CDR3 DNA reads TGTGCCAGTAGTATGGCCCAGGAAGCTTTCTTT. This rearrangement joins TRBV19 to TRBJ1-1; D gene ambiguous. Germline V lookup: CDR1 LNHDA, CDR2 SQIVND (reference sequence). There are 11 residues in the CDR3. The V end was cut by 3 bases, the J end by 8 bases, with 7 bases between.

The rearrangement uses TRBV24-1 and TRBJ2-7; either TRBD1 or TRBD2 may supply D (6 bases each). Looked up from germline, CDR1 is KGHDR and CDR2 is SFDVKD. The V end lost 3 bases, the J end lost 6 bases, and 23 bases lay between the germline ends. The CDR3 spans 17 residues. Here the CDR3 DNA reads TGTGCCACCAGTGATGCCCGAGGGGGAGGTCTTGTGGGCGAGCAGTACTTC. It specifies CATSDARGGGLVGEQYF.

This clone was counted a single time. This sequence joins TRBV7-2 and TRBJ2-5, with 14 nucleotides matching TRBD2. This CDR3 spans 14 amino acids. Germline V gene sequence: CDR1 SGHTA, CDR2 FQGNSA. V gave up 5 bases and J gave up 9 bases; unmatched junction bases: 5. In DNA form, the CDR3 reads TGTGCCAGCAGCCTCGGACTAGCGGGAGGATCCCAGTACTTC. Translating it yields CASSLGLAGGSQYF.

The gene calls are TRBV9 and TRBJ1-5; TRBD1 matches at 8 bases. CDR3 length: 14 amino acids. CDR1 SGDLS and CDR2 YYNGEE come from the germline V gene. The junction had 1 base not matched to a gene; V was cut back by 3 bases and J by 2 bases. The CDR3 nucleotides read TGTGCCAGCAGCGGGGGACAGGGCAATCAGCCCCAGCATTTT. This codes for CASSGGQGNQPQHF. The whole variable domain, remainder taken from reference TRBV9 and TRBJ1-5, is DSGVTQTPKHLITATGQRVTLRCSPRSGDLSVYWYQQSLDQGLQFLIQYYNGEERAKGNILERFSAQQFPDLHSELNLSSLELGDSALYFCASSGGQGNQPQHFGDGTRLSIL.

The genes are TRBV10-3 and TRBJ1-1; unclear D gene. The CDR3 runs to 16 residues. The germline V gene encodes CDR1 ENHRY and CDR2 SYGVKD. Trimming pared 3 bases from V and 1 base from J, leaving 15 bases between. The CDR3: CAISDTITDENTEAFF. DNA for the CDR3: TGTGCCATCAGTGACACGATTACAGACGAGAACACTGAAGCTTTCTTT.

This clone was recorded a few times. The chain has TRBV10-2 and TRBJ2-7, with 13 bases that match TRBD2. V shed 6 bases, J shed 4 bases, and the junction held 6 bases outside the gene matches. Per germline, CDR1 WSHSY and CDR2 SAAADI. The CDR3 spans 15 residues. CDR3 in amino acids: CASRPGLAGIYEQYF. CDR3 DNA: TGCGCCAGCAGACCGGGACTAGCGGGGATTTACGAGCAGTACTTC.

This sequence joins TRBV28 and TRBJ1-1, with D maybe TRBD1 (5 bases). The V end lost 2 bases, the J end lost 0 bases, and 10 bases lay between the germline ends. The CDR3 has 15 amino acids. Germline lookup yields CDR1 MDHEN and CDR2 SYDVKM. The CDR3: CASSLPSGMNTEAFF. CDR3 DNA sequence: TGTGCCAGCAGTTTACCGTCAGGGATGAACACTGAAGCTTTCTTT.

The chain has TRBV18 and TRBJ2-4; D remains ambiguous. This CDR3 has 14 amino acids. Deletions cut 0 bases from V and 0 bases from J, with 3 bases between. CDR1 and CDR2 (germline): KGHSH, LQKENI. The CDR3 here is CASSPPLAKNIQYF. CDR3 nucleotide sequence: TGTGCCAGCTCACCACCACTAGCCAAAAACATTCAGTACTTC.

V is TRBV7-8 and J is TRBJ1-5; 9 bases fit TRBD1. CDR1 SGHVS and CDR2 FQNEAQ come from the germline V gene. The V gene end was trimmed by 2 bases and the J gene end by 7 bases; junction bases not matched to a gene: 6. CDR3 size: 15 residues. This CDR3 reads CASSLRETGGQPQHF. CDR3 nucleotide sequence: TGTGCCAGCAGCTTAAGGGAAACAGGGGGCCAGCCCCAGCATTTT.

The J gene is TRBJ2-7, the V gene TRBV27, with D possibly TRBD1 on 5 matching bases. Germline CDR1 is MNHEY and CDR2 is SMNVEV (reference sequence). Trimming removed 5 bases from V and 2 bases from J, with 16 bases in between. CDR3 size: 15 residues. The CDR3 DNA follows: TGTGCCAGCAGTCCCTACACAGGTTTCCCCTACGAGCAGTACTTC. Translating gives CASSPYTGFPYEQYF.

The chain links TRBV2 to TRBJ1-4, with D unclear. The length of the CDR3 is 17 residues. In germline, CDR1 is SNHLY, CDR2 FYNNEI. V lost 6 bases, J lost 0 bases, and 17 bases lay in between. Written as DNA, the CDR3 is TGTGCCAGCAGGACGGGTAATAAGGGCTCAACTAATGAAAAACTGTTTTTT. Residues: CASRTGNKGSTNEKLFF.

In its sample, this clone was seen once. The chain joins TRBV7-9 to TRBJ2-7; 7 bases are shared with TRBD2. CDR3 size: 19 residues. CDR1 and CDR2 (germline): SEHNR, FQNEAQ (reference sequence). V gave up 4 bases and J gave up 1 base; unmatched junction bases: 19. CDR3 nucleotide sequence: TGTGCCAGCAGCTCGTGGTGGGCTAGCGGAAATAATCCATCCTACGAGCAGTACGTC. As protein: CASSSWWASGNNPSYEQYV.

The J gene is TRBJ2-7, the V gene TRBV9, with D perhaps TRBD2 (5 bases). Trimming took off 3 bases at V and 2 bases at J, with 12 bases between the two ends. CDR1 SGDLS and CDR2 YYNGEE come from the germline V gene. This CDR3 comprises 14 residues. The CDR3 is CASSAGLGPYEQYF. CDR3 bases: TGTGCCAGCAGCGCTGGACTGGGCCCCTACGAGCAGTACTTC. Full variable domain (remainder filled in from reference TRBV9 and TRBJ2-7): DSGVTQTPKHLITATGQRVTLRCSPRSGDLSVYWYQQSLDQGLQFLIQYYNGEERAKGNILERFSAQQFPDLHSELNLSSLELGDSALYFCASSAGLGPYEQYFGPGTRLTVT.

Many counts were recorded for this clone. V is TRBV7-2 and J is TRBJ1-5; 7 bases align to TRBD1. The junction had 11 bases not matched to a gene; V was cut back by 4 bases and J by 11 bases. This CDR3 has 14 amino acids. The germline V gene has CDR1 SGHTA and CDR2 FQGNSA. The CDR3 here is CASSSVTGPTTQHF. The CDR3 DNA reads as TGTGCCAGCAGCTCGGTGACAGGGCCTACGACCCAGCATTTT.